This TCR beta chain was captured in a study of shared clonotypes between healthy human individuals. Overall study: Every donor yielded three CD4 naive, three CD4 memory, two CD8 naive and one CD8 memory plate. General observations from the study: A limitation of the genetic and exposure-history diversity represented arose from few donors. Among four donors, 4.5% to 5.5% of naive CD4 clonotypes were found in common.

Approximately 30,000 T cell genomes (around 200 ng DNA) went into each sorted-subset replicate. Generated by immunoSEQ multiplex PCR, the TCRdb table keeps only in-frame clones and is missing some. The table lists about 2 million clones, around 96% of them singletons. In the case of this clone: Its antigen is not known.

CDR1 is WSHSY, CDR2 SAAADI, per germline. The CDR3 extends over 15 amino acids. Trimming at V came to 3 bases and at J to 6 bases, leaving 7 bases not matched to a gene. Terminally differentiated effector memory CD45RA+ cells were left out of the naive CD8 fraction, which was CD45RO-negative and positively selected for CCR7. The TCR comes from a young man in good health. Sequencing was carried out using naive CD8+ T cells sorted from blood. V usage is TRBV10-2 and J usage is TRBJ1-4; 7 bases map to TRBD1. The CDR3 DNA sequence: TGCGCCAGCAGTGAAGAGGGGGCGCGGGATGAAAAACTGTTTTTT. It specifies CASSEEGARDEKLFF.